This paragraph covers one T cell receptor (beta chain) sequence. Each sample yielded at least 7 million isolated PBMCs. A second roughly 7 to 11 cycle PCR used barcoded and J-beta primers. A single record per CDR3 protein comes from TCRdb applying MiXCR to the 5' RACE reads. The sample comprises 750,000 to 1,000,000 distinct CDR3 sequences, roughly 29% of which are singletons, and about a tenth rests with the top ten. The CDR3 contains 15 residues. J was trimmed by 12 bases and V by 3 bases; bases with no gene match: 14. Germline values: CDR1 SGDLS, CDR2 YYNGEE. The data were obtained in a study of blood T cells in healthy people across ages. These same records also appear under a second study, on T cells of mothers and their children.

The chain combines TRBV9 with TRBJ2-1; TRBD2 matches 8 bases. The receptor's source is a woman in her forties in good health. Input material: blood. The DNA of the CDR3 is TGTGCCAGCAGCGCCGGGGGACTAGGAGTAAGTGGGCAGTTCTTC. It codes for CASSAGGLGVSGQFF.